Presented here are 6 T cell receptor beta chains from one specimen sequenced in a study of tumor and adjacent non-tumor tissue in lung cancer. The library came from three nested PCR rounds adapted from ARM-PCR protocols. TCRdb used MiXCR to reprocess the multiplex PCR reads, holding one entry per CDR3 protein. The data show about 85,000 distinct CDR3 sequences, more than 60% seen once. No cell sorting was done before RNA was extracted from the tissue. The specimen was lung tumor tissue. These receptors were obtained from a man between 65 and 85 years old with non-small cell lung cancer.

This clonotype appeared a single time. A much more abundant neighbour one base away suggests this may be a read error. Here the CDR3 reads CACSVSSAEQYF. CDR3 in DNA: TGTGCCTGCAGTGTTTCTAGCGCCGAGCAGTACTTC. J is TRBJ2-7 and V is TRBV28; a possible D gene is TRBD2 (6 bases). Per germline, CDR1 MDHEN and CDR2 SYDVKM. This CDR3 comprises 12 residues.

This clonotype was seen repeatedly, ten times or more. CDR3 residues: CASSTWTGGTEAFF. CDR3 bases: TGTGCCAGCAGTACCTGGACAGGGGGCACTGAAGCTTTCTTT. The chain joins TRBV28 to TRBJ1-1; 10 bases are a match to TRBD1. Germline assignment: CDR1 MDHEN and CDR2 SYDVKM. Germline trimming cut 5 bases from V and 4 bases from J; bases unmatched to any gene: 4. The CDR3 is 14 residues long.

A remark on this clonotype: One end of the junction is discordant with germline, which a read error may explain. J is TRBJ2-1 and V is TRBV6-1; D gene uncertain. The CDR3 has 16 residues. Germline V gene data show CDR1 as MNHNS and CDR2 as SASEGT. CDR3 region: CASTFDGQRAYNEQSF. The CDR3 DNA reads TGTGCCAGTACATTCGACGGCCAACGGGCCTACAATGAGCAGTCCTTC.

The gene calls are TRBV12-3 or TRBV12-4 and TRBJ2-7; D possibly corresponds to TRBD2 (6 bases). Trimming shortened V by 3 bases and J by 6 bases, and 21 bases separated the two germline ends. The CDR3 is 16 amino acids. The CDR3 sequence: CASSLTSGMGTGEQYF. CDR3 in DNA: TGTGCCAGCAGTTTGACTAGTGGGATGGGTACCGGCGAGCAGTACTTC.

This clonotype came up many times. A clone one base away is much larger, so this may be a read error. V usage is TRBV11-3 and J usage is TRBJ2-1; D unresolved. The CDR3 consists of 11 residues. Germline loops: CDR1 SGHNT, CDR2 YENEEA. Trimming cost V 4 bases and J 6 bases, with 4 bases left between them. CDR3 in amino acids: CASSSRNEQFF. In DNA form, the CDR3 reads TGTGCCAGCAGCTCCCGCAATGAGCAGTTCTTC. Full variable domain (outside the CDR3, taken from reference TRBV11-3 and TRBJ2-1): EAGVVQSPRYKIIEKKQPVAFWCNPISGHNTLYWYLQNLGQGPELLIRYENEEAVDDSQLPKDRFSAERLKGVDSTLKIQPAELGDSAVYLCASSSRNEQFFGPGTRLTVL.

A word on this clonotype: The junction differs from germline at one of its ends, possibly a read error. CDR3 DNA: TGTGCCAGCTTATTCAATGCCGTGGGTTACACTGGGGAGCTGTTTTTT. As protein: CASLFNAVGYTGELFF. The V and J genes are TRBV6-1 and TRBJ2-2; D ambiguous. The germline V gene has CDR1 MNHNS and CDR2 SASEGT. The CDR3 runs 16 residues.